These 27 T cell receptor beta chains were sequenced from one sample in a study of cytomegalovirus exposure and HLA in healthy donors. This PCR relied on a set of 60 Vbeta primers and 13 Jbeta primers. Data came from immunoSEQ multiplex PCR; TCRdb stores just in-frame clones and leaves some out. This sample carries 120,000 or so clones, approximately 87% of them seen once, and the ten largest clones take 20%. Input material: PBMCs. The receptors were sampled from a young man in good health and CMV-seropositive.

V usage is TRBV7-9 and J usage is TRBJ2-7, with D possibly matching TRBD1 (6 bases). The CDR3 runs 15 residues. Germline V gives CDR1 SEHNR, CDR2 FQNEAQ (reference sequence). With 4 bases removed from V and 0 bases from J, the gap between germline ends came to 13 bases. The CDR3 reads CASSSPQGHSYEQYF. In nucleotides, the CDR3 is TGTGCCAGCAGCTCGCCCCAGGGGCACTCCTACGAGCAGTACTTC.

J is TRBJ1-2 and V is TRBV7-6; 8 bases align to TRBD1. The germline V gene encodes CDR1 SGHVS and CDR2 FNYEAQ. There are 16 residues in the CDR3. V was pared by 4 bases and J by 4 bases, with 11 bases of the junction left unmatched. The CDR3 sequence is CASSSDRDTDVYGYTF. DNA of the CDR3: TGTGCCAGCAGCTCGGACAGGGATACGGACGTCTATGGCTACACCTTC. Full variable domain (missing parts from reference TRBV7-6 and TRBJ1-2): GAGVSQSPRYKVTKRGQDVALRCDPISGHVSLYWYRQALGQGPEFLTYFNYEAQQDKSGLPNDRFSAERPEGSISTLTIQRTEQRDSAMYRCASSSDRDTDVYGYTFGSGTRLTVV.

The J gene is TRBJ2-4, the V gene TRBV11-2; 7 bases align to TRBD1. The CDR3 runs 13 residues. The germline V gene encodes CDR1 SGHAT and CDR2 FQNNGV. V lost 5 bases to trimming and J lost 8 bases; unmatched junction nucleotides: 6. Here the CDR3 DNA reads TGTGCCAGCAGCCTGACAGGGAACCACATTCAGTACTTC. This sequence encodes CASSLTGNHIQYF.

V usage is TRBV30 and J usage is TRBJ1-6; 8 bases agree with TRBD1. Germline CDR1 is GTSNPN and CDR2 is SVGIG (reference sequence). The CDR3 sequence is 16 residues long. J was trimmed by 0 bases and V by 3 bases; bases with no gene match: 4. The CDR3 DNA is TGTGCCTGGAGCGGGGACAGGAGCTCCTATAATTCACCCCTCCACTTT. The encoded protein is CAWSGDRSSYNSPLHF.

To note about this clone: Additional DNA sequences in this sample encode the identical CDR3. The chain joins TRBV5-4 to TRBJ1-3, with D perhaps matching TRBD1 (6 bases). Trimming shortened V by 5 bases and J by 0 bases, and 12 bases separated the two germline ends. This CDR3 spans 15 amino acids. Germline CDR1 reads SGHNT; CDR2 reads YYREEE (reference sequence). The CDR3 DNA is TGTGCCAGCAGTTTATACAGGGACTCTGGAAACACCATATATTTT. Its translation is CASSLYRDSGNTIYF.

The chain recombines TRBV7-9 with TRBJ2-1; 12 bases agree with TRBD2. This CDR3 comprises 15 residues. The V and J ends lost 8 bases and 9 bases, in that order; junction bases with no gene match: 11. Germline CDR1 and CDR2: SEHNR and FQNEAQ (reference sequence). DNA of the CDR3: TGTGCCAGCGAGACTAGCGGGGGTATGAAGGGTGAGCAGTTCTTC. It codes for CASETSGGMKGEQFF.

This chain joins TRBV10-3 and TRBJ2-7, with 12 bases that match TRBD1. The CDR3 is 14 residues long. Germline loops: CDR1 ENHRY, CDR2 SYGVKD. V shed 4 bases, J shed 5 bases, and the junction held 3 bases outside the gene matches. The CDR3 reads CAISGGTGGHEQYF. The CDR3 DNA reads TGTGCCATCAGTGGAGGGACAGGGGGCCACGAGCAGTACTTC.

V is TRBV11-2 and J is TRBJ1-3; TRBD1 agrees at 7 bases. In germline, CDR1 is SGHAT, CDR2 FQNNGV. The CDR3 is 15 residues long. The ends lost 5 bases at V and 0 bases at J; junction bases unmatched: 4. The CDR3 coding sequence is TGTGCCAGCAGCACCGGGACAGACTCTGGAAACACCATATATTTT. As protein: CASSTGTDSGNTIYF. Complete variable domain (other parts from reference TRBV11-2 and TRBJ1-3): EAGVAQSPRYKIIEKRQSVAFWCNPISGHATLYWYQQILGQGPKLLIQFQNNGVVDDSQLPKDRFSAERLKGVDSTLKIQPAKLEDSAVYLCASSTGTDSGNTIYFGEGSWLTVV.

The CDR3 spells CASSPRWGAAETQYF. The CDR3, as DNA: TGTGCCAGCAGCCCTAGATGGGGCGCGGCGGAGACCCAGTACTTC. V is TRBV7-2 and J is TRBJ2-5; tentatively, D is TRBD1 (5 bases). This CDR3 comprises 15 residues. V was shortened by 5 bases and J by 5 bases, with 18 bases between the two germline ends. The germline CDR1 and CDR2 sequences are SGHTA and FQGNSA.

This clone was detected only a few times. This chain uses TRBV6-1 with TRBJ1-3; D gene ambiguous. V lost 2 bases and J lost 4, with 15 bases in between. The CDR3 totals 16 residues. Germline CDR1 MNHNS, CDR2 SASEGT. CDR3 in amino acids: CASSESGIGGGNTIYF. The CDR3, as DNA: TGTGCCAGCAGTGAATCGGGAATCGGTGGGGGAAACACCATATATTTT.

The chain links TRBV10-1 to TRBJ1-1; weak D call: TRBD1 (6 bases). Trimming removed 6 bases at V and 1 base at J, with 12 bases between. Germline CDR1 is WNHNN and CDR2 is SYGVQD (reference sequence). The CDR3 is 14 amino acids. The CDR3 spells CASSKDSSNTEAFF. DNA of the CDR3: TGCGCCAGCAGCAAGGACAGCTCGAACACTGAAGCTTTCTTT.

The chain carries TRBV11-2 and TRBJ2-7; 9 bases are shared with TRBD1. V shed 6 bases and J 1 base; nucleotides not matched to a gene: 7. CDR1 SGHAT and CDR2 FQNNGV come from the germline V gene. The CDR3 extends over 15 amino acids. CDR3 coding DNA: TGTGCCAGCAGTCTACAGGGGGCGCGGTCCTACGAGCAGTACTTC. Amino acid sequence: CASSLQGARSYEQYF.

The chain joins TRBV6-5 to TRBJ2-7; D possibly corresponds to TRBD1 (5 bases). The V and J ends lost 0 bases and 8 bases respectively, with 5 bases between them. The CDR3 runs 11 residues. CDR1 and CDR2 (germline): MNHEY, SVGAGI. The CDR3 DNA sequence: TGTGCCAGCAGTTACTCGGGGCAGCAGTACTTC. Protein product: CASSYSGQQYF.

CDR3 loop: CASSREPPEETRYGYTF. CDR3 DNA: TGCGCCAGCAGCCGAGAGCCCCCCGAGGAGACTCGCTATGGCTACACCTTC. This chain links TRBV4-1 with TRBJ1-2; D is ambiguous. Trimming took 4 bases from V and 4 from J, leaving 22 bases between them. The germline CDR1 and CDR2 sequences are MGHRA and YSYEKL. This CDR3 has 17 residues.

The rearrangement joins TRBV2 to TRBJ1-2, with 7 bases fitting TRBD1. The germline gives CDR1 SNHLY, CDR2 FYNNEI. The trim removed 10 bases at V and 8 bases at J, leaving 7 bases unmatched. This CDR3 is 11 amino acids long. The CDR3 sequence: CANEGAGGYTF. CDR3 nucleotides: TGTGCCAATGAGGGGGCAGGCGGCTACACCTTC.

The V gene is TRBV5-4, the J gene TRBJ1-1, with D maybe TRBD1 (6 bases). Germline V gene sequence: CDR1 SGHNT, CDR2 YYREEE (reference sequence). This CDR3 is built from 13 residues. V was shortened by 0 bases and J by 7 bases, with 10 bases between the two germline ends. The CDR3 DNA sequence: TGTGCCAGCAGCTTGGCAGGGGTTGGTGAAGCTTTCTTT. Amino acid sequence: CASSLAGVGEAFF.

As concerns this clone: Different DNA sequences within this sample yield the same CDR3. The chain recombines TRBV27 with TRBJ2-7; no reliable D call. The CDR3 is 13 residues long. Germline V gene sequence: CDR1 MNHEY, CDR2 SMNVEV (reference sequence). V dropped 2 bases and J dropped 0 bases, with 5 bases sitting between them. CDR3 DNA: TGTGCCAGCAGTTTAAGAGGCTCCTACGAGCAGTACTTC. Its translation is CASSLRGSYEQYF.

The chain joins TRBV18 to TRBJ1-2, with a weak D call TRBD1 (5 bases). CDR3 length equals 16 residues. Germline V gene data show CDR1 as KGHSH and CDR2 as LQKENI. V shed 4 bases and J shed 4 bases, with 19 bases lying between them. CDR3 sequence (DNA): TGTGCCAGCTCACAACGGGGGGACGCCTCGGGCTATGGCTACACCTTC. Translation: CASSQRGDASGYGYTF.

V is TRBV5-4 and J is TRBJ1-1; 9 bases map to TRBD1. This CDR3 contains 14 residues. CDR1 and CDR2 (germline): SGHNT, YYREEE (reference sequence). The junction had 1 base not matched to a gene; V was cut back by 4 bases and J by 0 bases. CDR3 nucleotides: TGTGCCAGCAGCCGACAGGGGGTGAACACTGAAGCTTTCTTT. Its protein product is CASSRQGVNTEAFF.

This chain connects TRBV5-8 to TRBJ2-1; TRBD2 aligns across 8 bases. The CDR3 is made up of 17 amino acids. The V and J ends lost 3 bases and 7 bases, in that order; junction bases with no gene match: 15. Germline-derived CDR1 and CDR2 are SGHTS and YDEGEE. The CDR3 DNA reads TGTGCCAGCAGCTCGCCCGGCGGAGCGGGGGCCGTAAATGAGCAGTTCTTC. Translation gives CASSSPGGAGAVNEQFF. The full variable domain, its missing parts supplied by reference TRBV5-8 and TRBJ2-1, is EAGVTQSPTHLIKTRGQQATLRCSPISGHTSVYWYQQALGLGLQFLLWYDEGEERNRGNFPPRFSGRQFPNYSSELNVNALELEDSALYLCASSSPGGAGAVNEQFFGPGTRLTVL.

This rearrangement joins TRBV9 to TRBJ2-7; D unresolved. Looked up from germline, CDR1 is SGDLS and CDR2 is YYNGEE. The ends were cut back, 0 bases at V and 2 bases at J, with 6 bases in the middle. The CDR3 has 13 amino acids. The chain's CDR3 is CASSVGLTYEQYF. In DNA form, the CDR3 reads TGTGCCAGCAGCGTAGGTCTTACCTACGAGCAGTACTTC.

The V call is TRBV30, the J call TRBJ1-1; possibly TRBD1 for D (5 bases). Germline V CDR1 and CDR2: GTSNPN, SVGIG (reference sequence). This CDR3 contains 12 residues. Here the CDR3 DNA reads TGTGTGGGGGGGGATTCGAACACTGAAGCTTTCTTT. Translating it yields CVGGDSNTEAFF.

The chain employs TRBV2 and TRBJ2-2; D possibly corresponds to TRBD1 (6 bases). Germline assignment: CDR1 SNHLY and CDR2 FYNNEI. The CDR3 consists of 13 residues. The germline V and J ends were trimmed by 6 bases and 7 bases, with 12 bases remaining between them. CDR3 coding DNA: TGTGCCAGCAGGCACAGGGAAAGCGGGGAGCTGTTTTTT. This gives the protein CASRHRESGELFF.

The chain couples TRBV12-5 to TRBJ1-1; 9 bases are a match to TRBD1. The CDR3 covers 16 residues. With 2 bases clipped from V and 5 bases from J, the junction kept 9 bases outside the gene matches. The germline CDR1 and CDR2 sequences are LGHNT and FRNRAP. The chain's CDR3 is CASGLTADRGDTEAFF. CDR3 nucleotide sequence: TGTGCTAGTGGTTTGACCGCCGACAGGGGGGATACTGAAGCTTTCTTT. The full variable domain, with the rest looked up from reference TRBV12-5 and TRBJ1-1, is DARVTQTPRHKVTEMGQEVTMRCQPILGHNTVFWYRQTMMQGLELLAYFRNRAPLDDSGMPKDRFSAEMPDATLATLKIQPSEPRDSAVYFCASGLTADRGDTEAFFGQGTRLTVV.

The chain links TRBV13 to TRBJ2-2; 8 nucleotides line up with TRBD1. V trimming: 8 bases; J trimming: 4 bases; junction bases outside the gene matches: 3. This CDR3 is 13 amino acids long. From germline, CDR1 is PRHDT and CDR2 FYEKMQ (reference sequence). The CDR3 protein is CASRQGSTGELFF. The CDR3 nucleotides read TGTGCCAGCCGACAGGGGAGCACCGGGGAGCTGTTTTTT.

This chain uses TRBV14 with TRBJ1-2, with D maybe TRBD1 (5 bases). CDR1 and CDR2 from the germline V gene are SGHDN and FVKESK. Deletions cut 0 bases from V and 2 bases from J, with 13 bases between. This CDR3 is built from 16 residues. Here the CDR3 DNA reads TGTGCCAGCAGCCAAGATGTGAGGCGGGACAACTATGGCTACACCTTC. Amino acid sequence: CASSQDVRRDNYGYTF.

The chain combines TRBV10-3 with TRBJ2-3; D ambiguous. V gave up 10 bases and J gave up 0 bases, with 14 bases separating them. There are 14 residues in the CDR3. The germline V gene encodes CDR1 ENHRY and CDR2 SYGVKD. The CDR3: CATVPSPSTDTQYF. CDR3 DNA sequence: TGTGCCACCGTCCCTAGTCCTAGCACAGATACGCAGTATTTT.